This is a list of T cell receptor beta chains from one sample in a study of T cell responses to AZD1222 COVID-19 vaccine. Clones were read by immunoSEQ multiplex PCR, and TCRdb kept only the in-frame ones, dropping some. The sample carries roughly 120,000 clones, about 88% recorded once. The material sequenced was peripheral blood, taken on day 0 of AZD1222 vaccination. The receptors shown here come from an adult in good health. Each CDR3 is given with its conserved first and last residue. D genes are given only for firm matches. Size is stated for part of the rows, as once, few or many counts, or as a class when the clone is expanded.

cdr3_nt,cdr3_aa,v_call,clone_size,j_call,d_call
TGTGCCAGCAGCGATTCTCCGGGACAGGGCCTACTTAACTATGGCTACACCTTC,CASSDSPGQGLLNYGYTF,TRBV9,.,TRBJ1-2,TRBD1
TGTGCCAGCAGCCCCGGGACAGGGATTAATGAAAAACTGTTTTTT,CASSPGTGINEKLFF,TRBV7-9,.,TRBJ1-4,TRBD1
TGTGCCAGCAGCCGGACAGTAAATAGCAATCAGCCCCAGCATTTT,CASSRTVNSNQPQHF,TRBV5-5,once,TRBJ1-5,.
TGTGCCAGCAGCCGGGACCGCTTAAGATCACCCCTCCACTTT,CASSRDRLRSPLHF,TRBV14,.,TRBJ1-6,.
TGTGCCAGCAGTGAAAGACCCTATGGCTACACCTTC,CASSERPYGYTF,TRBV6-1,.,TRBJ1-2,.
TGTGCCAGCAGCTTTACTGCTGGGACAGGGGGTGTCACCGGGGAGCTGTTTTTT,CASSFTAGTGGVTGELFF,TRBV7-6,.,TRBJ2-2,TRBD1
TGCGCCAGCAGCTTGGGGAACAATGAGCAGTTCTTC,CASSLGNNEQFF,TRBV5-1,few,TRBJ2-1,.
TGTGCCAGCTCGCCCGATTTGAACACTGAAGCTTTCTTT,CASSPDLNTEAFF,TRBV18,.,TRBJ1-1,.
TGTGCCAGCACCCCGGGTGGGACTAGCGGGGCCGGGGAGCTGTTTTTT,CASTPGGTSGAGELFF,TRBV28,.,TRBJ2-2,TRBD2
TGTGCCAGCAGCTACAACACCGGGGAGCTGTTTTTT,CASSYNTGELFF,TRBV11-3,.,TRBJ2-2,.
TGTGCCAGCAGCTTAGATGGAGCGGCGAACACTGAAGCTTTCTTT,CASSLDGAANTEAFF,TRBV7-9,once,TRBJ1-1,.
TGTGCCAGCAGCCGGGACAGGGCATCTGAAGCTTTCTTT,CASSRDRASEAFF,TRBV3-1/TRBV3-2,.,TRBJ1-1,TRBD1
TGTGCCAGCAGCGTAGTCGGGACTAGCGGATACAATGAGCAGTTCTTC,CASSVVGTSGYNEQFF,TRBV9,.,TRBJ2-1,TRBD2
TGTGCTAGTGGCTCCGGGACAGGAACCTTTGAAGCTTTCTTT,CASGSGTGTFEAFF,TRBV12-5,.,TRBJ1-1,TRBD1
TGTGCCAGCACCGGAGGGGCGGGCGGCGGGGAGCTGTTTTTT,CASTGGAGGGELFF,TRBV7-9,.,TRBJ2-2,.
TGTGCCAGCAGCTCCGCCCGTCAGGGGGCGGGGTGGACTGAAGCTTTCTTT,CASSSARQGAGWTEAFF,TRBV11-2,.,TRBJ1-1,TRBD1
TGCGCCAGCAGTGGACAGGGGCGGGAACAGCCCCAGCATTTT,CASSGQGREQPQHF,TRBV10-2,.,TRBJ1-5,TRBD1
TGTGCCAGCAGACGAAACGAAGTAGCGGGCATATACTTC,CASRRNEVAGIYF,TRBV3-1/TRBV3-2,.,TRBJ2-7,TRBD2
TGTGCCAGCAGGGACGGCGGACAAAATCAGCCCCAGCATTTT,CASRDGGQNQPQHF,TRBV2,.,TRBJ1-5,.
TGTGCCAGCAGCTTAGGACCAGCCCGGGAGCAGTACTTC,CASSLGPAREQYF,TRBV11-1,.,TRBJ2-7,.
TGCGCCAGCAGCTTGGGCGCCGGACCTAGCACAGATACGCAGTATTTT,CASSLGAGPSTDTQYF,TRBV5-1,.,TRBJ2-3,.
TGTGCCAGCACCGAGGTGGGGATGAACACTGAAGCTTTCTTT,CASTEVGMNTEAFF,TRBV6-5,.,TRBJ1-1,.
TGTGCCAGCAGCCCAGGGGGAGGGTGGTTGACTAATGAAAAACTGTTTTTT,CASSPGGGWLTNEKLFF,TRBV7-2,.,TRBJ1-4,TRBD1
TGTGCCAGCGGGACAGGACTTCTAAGTAACTATGGCTACACCTTC,CASGTGLLSNYGYTF,TRBV4-2,.,TRBJ1-2,TRBD1
TGTGCCAGCAGCTTTCAGGGCTCTGAAGCTTTCTTT,CASSFQGSEAFF,TRBV7-9,.,TRBJ1-1,.
TGTGCCAGCAGCTTAGAAGAGACCCAGTACTTC,CASSLEETQYF,TRBV13,.,TRBJ2-5,.
TGTGCCAGCAGAGACACAGGGAGTGGCAATCAGCCCCAGCATTTT,CASRDTGSGNQPQHF,TRBV6-5,.,TRBJ1-5,.
TGTGCCAGCAGCCGGGGGCTGGATAGCAATCAGCCCCAGCATTTT,CASSRGLDSNQPQHF,TRBV5-8,.,TRBJ1-5,.
TGTGCCAGCAGCTTGGGATCTAGCGGGGGGCTCCGGGAGACCCAGTACTTC,CASSLGSSGGLRETQYF,TRBV5-4,.,TRBJ2-5,TRBD2
TGTGCCATCAGTGAGTCGGCCGCGCTCTATGGCTACACCTTC,CAISESAALYGYTF,TRBV10-3,.,TRBJ1-2,.
TGTGCCACCAGCAGAGATCTAAGTGGGGGGTCACAAGAGACCCAGTACTTC,CATSRDLSGGSQETQYF,TRBV15,.,TRBJ2-5,.
TGCAGCGGAGGGTCCTCGCGGGAGCAGTACTTC,CSGGSSREQYF,TRBV29-1,.,TRBJ2-7,.
TGTGCCAGCAGTAAGGGGAATGAGCAGTTCTTC,CASSKGNEQFF,TRBV25-1,.,TRBJ2-1,.
TGCGCCTGTAAGTCCGTTTTGGACACTGAAGCTTTCTTT,CACKSVLDTEAFF,TRBV5-1,.,TRBJ1-1,.
TGTGCCAGCAGCTTAGTGGGACAGTATAATTCACCCCTCCACTTT,CASSLVGQYNSPLHF,TRBV11-2,few,TRBJ1-6,TRBD1
TGTGCCTCCAGCGGGGGGGCGGGCGATGAGCAGTTCTTC,CASSGGAGDEQFF,TRBV30,.,TRBJ2-1,TRBD2
TGTGCCAGCAGGGGACTTTCCAGCGGGAGGGGCAACGAGCAGTACTTC,CASRGLSSGRGNEQYF,TRBV3-1/TRBV3-2,once,TRBJ2-7,TRBD2
TGTGCCAGCAGCCAAGCAGCCAGGGCGGCTTTCTTT,CASSQAARAAFF,TRBV3-1/TRBV3-2,once,TRBJ1-1,.
TGTGCCAGCAGCATGGGTGAGGAGACCCAGTACTTC,CASSMGEETQYF,TRBV2,.,TRBJ2-5,.
TGTGCCACCAGTGATGAGAGGGTAGCCGGCTACACCTTC,CATSDERVAGYTF,TRBV24-1,few,TRBJ1-2,.
TGTGCCAGCAGCCCCGCGGCGCACTATGGCTACACCTTC,CASSPAAHYGYTF,TRBV13,.,TRBJ1-2,.
TGTGCCTGGAGTTCTGGGATAGATCAGCCCCAGCATTTT,CAWSSGIDQPQHF,TRBV30,.,TRBJ1-5,.
TGTGCCAGCAGCTCATCCGGGAATAGCAATCAGCCCCAGCATTTT,CASSSSGNSNQPQHF,TRBV9,.,TRBJ1-5,.
TGTGCCAGCAGTGCCACCGGGACAGGGAATTCACCCCTCCACTTT,CASSATGTGNSPLHF,TRBV9,.,TRBJ1-6,TRBD1
TGTGCCAGCAGCATAGTACAGGGGACCCCCTACGAGCAGTACTTC,CASSIVQGTPYEQYF,TRBV5-8,.,TRBJ2-7,TRBD1